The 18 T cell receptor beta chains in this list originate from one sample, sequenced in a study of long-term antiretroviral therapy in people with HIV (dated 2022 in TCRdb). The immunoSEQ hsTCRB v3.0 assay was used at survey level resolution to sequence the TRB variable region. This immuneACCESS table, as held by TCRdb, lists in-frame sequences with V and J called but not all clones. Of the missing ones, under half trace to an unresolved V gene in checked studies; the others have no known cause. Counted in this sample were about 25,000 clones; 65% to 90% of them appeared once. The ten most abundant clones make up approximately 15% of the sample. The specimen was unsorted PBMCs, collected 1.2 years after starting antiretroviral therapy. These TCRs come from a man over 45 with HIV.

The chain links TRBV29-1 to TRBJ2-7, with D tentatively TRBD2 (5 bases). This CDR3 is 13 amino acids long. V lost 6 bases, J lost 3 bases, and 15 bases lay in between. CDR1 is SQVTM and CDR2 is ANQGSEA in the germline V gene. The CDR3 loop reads CSVESREDYEQYF. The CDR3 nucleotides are TGCAGCGTCGAGAGCCGGGAAGACTACGAGCAGTACTTC.

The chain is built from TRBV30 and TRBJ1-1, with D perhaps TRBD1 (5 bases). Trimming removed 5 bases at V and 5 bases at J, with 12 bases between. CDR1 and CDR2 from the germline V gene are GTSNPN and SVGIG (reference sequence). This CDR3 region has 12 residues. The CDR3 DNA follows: TGTGCCTGGGACAGCGTCCCAACTGAAGCTTTCTTT. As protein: CAWDSVPTEAFF.

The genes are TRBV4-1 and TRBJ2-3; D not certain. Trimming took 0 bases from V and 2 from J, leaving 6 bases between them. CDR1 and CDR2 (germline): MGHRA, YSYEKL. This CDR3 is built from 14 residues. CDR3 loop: CASSQEVHTDTQYF. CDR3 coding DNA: TGCGCCAGCAGCCAAGAAGTCCACACAGATACGCAGTATTTT.

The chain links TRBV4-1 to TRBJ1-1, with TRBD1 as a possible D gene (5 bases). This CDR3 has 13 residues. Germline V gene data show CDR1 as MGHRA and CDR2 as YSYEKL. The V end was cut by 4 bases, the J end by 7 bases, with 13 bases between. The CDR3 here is CASSPRGIFEAFF. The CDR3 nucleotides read TGCGCCAGCAGCCCACGGGGGATCTTTGAAGCTTTCTTT.

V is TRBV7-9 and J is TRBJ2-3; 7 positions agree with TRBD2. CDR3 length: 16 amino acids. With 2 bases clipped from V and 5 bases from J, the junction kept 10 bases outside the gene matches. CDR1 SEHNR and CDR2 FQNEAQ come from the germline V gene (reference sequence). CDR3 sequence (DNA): TGTGCCAGCAGCTTAAGGAGCGGGGAGTTAGGAGATACGCAGTATTTT. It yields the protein CASSLRSGELGDTQYF.

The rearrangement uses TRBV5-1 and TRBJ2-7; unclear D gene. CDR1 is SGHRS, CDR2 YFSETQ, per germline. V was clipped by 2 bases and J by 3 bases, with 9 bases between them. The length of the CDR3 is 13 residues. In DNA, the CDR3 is TGCGCCAGCAGCTTTTCCGAACACTACGAGCAGTACTTC. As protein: CASSFSEHYEQYF. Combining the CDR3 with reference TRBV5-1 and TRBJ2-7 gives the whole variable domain KAGVTQTPRYLIKTRGQQVTLSCSPISGHRSVSWYQQTPGQGLQFLFEYFSETQRNKGNFPGRFSGRQFSNSRSEMNVSTLELGDSALYLCASSFSEHYEQYFGPGTRLTVT.

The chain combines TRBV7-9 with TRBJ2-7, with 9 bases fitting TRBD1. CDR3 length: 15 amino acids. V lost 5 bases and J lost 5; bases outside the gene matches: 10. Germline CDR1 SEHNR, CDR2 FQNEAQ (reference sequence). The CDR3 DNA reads TGTGCCAGCAGCACCGTTGTAACAGGGGGCAACGAGCAGTACTTC. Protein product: CASSTVVTGGNEQYF. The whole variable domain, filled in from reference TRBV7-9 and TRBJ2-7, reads DTGVSQNPRHKITKRGQNVTFRCDPISEHNRLYWYRQTLGQGPEFLTYFQNEAQLEKSRLLSDRFSAERPKGSFSTLEIQRTEQGDSAMYLCASSTVVTGGNEQYFGPGTRLTVT.

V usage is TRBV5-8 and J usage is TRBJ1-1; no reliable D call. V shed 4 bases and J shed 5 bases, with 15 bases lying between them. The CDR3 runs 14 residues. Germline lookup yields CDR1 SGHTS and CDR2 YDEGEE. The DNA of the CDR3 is TGTGCCAGCAGCCGCAGATTGAGCAGGACTGAAGCTTTCTTT. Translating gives CASSRRLSRTEAFF.

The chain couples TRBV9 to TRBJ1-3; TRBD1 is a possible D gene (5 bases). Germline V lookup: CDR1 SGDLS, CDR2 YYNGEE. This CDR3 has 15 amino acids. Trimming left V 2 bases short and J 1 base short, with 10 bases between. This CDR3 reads CASSVTGDSGNTIYF. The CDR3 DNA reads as TGTGCCAGCAGCGTTACAGGCGATTCTGGAAACACCATATATTTT. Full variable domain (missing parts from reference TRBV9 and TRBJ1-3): DSGVTQTPKHLITATGQRVTLRCSPRSGDLSVYWYQQSLDQGLQFLIQYYNGEERAKGNILERFSAQQFPDLHSELNLSSLELGDSALYFCASSVTGDSGNTIYFGEGSWLTVV.

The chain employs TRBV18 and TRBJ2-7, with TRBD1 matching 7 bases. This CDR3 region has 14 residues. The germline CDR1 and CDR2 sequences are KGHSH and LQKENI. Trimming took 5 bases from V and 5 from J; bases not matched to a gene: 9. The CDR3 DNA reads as TGTGCCAGCTCAGTACAGGGGCGTAACAACGAGCAGTACTTC. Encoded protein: CASSVQGRNNEQYF. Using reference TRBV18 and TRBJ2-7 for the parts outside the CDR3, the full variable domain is NAGVMQNPRHLVRRRGQEARLRCSPMKGHSHVYWYRQLPEEGLKFMVYLQKENIIDESGMPKERFSAEFPKEGPSILRIQQVVRGDSAAYFCASSVQGRNNEQYFGPGTRLTVT.

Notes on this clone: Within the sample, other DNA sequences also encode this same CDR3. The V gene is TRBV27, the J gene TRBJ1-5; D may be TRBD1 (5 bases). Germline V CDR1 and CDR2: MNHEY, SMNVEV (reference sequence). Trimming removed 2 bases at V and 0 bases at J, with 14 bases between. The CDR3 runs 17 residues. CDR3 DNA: TGTGCCAGCAGTTTAAGGGGCAGGGATTATAGCAATCAGCCCCAGCATTTT. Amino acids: CASSLRGRDYSNQPQHF.

The CDR3 is CASSSQLGRAGNTIYF. The CDR3 nucleotides read TGTGCCAGCAGCTCCCAATTGGGGAGAGCTGGAAACACCATATATTTT. The chain carries TRBV7-2 and TRBJ1-3, with unresolved D. Looked up from germline, CDR1 is SGHTA and CDR2 is FQGNSA. Trimming stripped 4 bases from V and 2 bases from J, with 15 bases between. This CDR3 has 16 residues. Filled out from reference TRBV7-2 and TRBJ1-3, the complete variable domain reads GAGVSQSPSNKVTEKGKDVELRCDPISGHTALYWYRQSLGQGLEFLIYFQGNSAPDKSGLPSDRFSAERTGGSVSTLTIQRTQQEDSAVYLCASSSQLGRAGNTIYFGEGSWLTVV.

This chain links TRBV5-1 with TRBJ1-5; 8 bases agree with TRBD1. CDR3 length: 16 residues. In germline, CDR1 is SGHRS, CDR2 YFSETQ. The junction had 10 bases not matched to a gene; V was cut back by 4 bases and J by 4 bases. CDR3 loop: CASSPGQGGVNQPQHF. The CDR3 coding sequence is TGCGCCAGCAGCCCCGGACAGGGTGGTGTGAATCAGCCCCAGCATTTT.

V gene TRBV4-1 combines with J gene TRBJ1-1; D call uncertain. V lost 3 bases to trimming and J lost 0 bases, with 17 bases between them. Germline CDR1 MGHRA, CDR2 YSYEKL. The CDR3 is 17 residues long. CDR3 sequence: CASSHEARAIMNTEAFF. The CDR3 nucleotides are TGCGCCAGCAGCCATGAAGCAAGGGCCATTATGAACACTGAAGCTTTCTTT.

CDR3 bases: TGTGCCAGCAGTTATGGGGTATTGGAGCAGTTCTTC. It yields the protein CASSYGVLEQFF. This chain joins TRBV6-6 and TRBJ2-1; D is ambiguous. From germline, CDR1 is MNHNY and CDR2 SVGAGI (reference sequence). The germline V and J ends were trimmed by 3 bases and 10 bases, with 10 bases remaining between them. The CDR3 extends over 12 amino acids.

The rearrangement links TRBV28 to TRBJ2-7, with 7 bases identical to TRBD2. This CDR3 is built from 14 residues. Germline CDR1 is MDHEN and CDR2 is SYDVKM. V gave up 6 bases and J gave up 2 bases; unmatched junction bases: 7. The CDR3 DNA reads TGTGCCAGCAGAACGGGACGGGGGGCCTACGAGCAGTACTTC. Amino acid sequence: CASRTGRGAYEQYF.

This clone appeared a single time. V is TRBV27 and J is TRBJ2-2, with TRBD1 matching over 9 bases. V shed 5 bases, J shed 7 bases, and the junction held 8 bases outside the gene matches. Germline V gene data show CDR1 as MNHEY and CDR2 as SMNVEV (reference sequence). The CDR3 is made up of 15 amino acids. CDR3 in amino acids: CASSIRDRAVGELFF. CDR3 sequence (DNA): TGTGCCAGCAGTATCCGGGACAGGGCGGTCGGGGAGCTGTTTTTT.

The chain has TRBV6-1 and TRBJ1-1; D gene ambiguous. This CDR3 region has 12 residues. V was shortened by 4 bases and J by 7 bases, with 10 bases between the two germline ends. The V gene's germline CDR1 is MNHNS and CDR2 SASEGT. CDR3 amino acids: CASSALVGEAFF. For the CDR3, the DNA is TGTGCCAGCAGTGCGTTAGTGGGTGAAGCTTTCTTT.